This T cell receptor (beta chain) was identified during a study of immune evolution from preneoplasia to lung adenocarcinoma. A few counts support this clone. What it recognizes is unknown. Broader study findings: Normal lung had the highest top T cell clone frequencies. Compared with EGFR-mutant or double wild-type lesions, KRAS-mutant nodules were more clonal.

Profiled with immunoSEQ multiplex PCR; TCRdb holds only in-frame clones, not every one. This table holds about 21,000 clones, around 75% found once. Two lung cancer pathologists independently confirmed each histologic diagnosis. After pathologic assessment, macro-dissection selected premalignant or tumor cells for extraction. This sequence was found in a person between 55 and 70 years old with lung adenocarcinoma. Sequences were obtained from FFPE invasive lung adenocarcinoma tissue.

The CDR3 DNA sequence: TGTGCTAGTGGTTTGCATCCGACGAACACTGAAGCTTTCTTT. It encodes CASGLHPTNTEAFF. The chain employs TRBV12-5 and TRBJ1-1; D gene ambiguous. This CDR3 is 14 amino acids long. Germline-derived CDR1 and CDR2 are LGHNT and FRNRAP. V lost 2 bases, J lost 1 base, and 8 bases lay in between.